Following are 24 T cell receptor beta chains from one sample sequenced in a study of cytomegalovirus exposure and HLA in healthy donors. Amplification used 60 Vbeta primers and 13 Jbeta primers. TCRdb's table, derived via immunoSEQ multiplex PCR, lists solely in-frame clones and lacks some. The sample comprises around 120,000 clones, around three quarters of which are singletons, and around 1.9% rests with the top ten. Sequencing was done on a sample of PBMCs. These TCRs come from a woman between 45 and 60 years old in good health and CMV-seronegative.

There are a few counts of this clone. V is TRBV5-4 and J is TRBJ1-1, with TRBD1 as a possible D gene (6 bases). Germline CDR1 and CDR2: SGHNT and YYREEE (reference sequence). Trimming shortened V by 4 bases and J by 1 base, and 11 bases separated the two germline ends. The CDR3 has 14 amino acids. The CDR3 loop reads CASSGGQPNTEAFF. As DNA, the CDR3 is TGTGCCAGCAGCGGAGGACAGCCGAACACTGAAGCTTTCTTT.

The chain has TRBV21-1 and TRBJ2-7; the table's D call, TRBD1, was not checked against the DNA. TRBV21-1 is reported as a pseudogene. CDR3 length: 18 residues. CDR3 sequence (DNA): TGTGCCAGCAGCAAACCCACGGATGACAGGGGACTTACCTACGAGCAGTACTTC. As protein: CASSKPTDDRGLTYEQYF.

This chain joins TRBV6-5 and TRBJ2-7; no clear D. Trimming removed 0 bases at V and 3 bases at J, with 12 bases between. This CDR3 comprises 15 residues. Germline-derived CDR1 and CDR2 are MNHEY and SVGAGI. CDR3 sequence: CASSYSASGDYEQYV. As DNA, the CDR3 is TGTGCCAGCAGTTACTCGGCCTCTGGGGACTACGAGCAGTACGTC.

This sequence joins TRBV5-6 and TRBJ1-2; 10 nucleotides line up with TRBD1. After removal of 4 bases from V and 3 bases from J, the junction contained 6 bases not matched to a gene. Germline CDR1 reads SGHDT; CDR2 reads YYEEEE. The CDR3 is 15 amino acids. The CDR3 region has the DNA TGTGCCAGCAGCCCGGCTGGGACAGGGGACTATGGCTACACCTTC. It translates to CASSPAGTGDYGYTF.

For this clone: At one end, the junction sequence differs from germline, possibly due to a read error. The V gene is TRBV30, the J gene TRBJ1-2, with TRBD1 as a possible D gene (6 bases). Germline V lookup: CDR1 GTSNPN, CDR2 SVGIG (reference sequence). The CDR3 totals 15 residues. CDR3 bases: TGTGCCTGGACAGGTGGGGGCTTTTCTAACTATGGCTACACCTTT. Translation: CAWTGGGFSNYGYTF.

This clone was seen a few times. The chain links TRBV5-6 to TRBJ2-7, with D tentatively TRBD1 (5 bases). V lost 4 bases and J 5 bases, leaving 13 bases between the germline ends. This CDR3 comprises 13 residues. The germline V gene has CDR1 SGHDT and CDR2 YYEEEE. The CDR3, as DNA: TGTGCCAGCAGCATTGTGGGGCTCCACGAGCAGTACTTC. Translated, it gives CASSIVGLHEQYF.

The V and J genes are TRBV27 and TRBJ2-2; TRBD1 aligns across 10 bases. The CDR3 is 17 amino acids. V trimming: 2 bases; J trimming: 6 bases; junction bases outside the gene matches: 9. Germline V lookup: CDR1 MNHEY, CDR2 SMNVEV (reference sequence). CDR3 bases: TGTGCCAGCAGTTTAGTTACTGGGACAGGGGTTTCCGGGGAGCTGTTTTTT. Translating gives CASSLVTGTGVSGELFF.

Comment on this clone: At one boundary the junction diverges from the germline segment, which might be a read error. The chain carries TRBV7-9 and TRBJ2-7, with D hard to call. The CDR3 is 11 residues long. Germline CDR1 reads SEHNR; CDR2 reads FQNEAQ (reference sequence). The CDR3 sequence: CSSSTTYEQYF. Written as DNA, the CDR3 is TGTTCCAGCAGCACAACCTACGAGCAGTACTTC.

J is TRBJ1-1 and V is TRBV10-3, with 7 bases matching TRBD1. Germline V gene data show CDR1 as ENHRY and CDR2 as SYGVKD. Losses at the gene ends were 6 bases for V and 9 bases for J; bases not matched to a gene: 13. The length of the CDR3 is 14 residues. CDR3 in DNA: TGTGCCATCAGGGTAATCGGGCCAGGGGGTAAAGCTTTCTTT. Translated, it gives CAIRVIGPGGKAFF.

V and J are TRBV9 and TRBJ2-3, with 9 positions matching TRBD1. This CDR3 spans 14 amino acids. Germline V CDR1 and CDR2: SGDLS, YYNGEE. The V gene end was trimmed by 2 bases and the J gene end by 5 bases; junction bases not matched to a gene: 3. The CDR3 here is CASSVRGQGDTQYF. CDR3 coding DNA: TGTGCCAGCAGCGTTCGGGGACAGGGAGATACGCAGTATTTT. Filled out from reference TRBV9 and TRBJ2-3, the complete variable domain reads DSGVTQTPKHLITATGQRVTLRCSPRSGDLSVYWYQQSLDQGLQFLIQYYNGEERAKGNILERFSAQQFPDLHSELNLSSLELGDSALYFCASSVRGQGDTQYFGPGTRLTVL.

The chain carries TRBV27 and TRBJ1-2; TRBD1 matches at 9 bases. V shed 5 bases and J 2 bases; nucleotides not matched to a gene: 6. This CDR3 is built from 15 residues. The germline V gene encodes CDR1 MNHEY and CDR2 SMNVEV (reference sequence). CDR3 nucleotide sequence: TGTGCCAGCAGTCCCACAGGGGGCCAAAACTATGGCTACACCTTC. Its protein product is CASSPTGGQNYGYTF.

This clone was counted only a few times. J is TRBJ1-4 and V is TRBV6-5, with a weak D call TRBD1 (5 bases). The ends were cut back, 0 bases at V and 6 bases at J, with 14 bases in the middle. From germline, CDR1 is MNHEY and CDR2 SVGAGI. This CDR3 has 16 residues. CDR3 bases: TGTGCCAGCAGTTACTCGATGACAGTCAGTTATGAAAAACTGTTTTTT. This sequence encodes CASSYSMTVSYEKLFF.

CDR3 nucleotides: TGTGCCAGCAGCCAAGCGGCTACAGCAGTCTATGGCTACACCTTC. Its protein is CASSQAATAVYGYTF. The chain couples TRBV4-2 to TRBJ1-2; D not certain. Germline V gene data show CDR1 as LGHNA and CDR2 as YNFKEQ. Between the trimmed V and J ends, which lost 1 base and 4 bases, there was a span of 13 bases. The CDR3 has 15 residues.

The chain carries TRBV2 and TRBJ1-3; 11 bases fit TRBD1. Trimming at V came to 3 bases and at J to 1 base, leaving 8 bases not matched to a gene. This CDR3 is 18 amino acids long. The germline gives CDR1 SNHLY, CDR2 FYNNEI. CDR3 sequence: CASSEFGGQGASGNTIYF. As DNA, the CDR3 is TGTGCCAGCAGTGAGTTTGGCGGACAGGGGGCTTCTGGAAACACCATATATTTT.

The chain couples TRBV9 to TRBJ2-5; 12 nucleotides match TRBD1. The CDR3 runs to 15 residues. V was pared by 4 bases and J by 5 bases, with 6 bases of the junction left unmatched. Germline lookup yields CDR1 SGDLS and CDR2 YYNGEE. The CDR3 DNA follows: TGTGCCAGCAGCAGGGGACAGGGGGCATGGGAGACCCAGTACTTC. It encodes CASSRGQGAWETQYF.

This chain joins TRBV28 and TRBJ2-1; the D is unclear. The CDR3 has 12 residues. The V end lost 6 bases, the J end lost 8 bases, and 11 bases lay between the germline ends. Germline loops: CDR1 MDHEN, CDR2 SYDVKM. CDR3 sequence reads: CASSLYRDEQFF. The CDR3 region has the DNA TGTGCCAGCAGCCTCTACCGGGATGAGCAGTTCTTC.

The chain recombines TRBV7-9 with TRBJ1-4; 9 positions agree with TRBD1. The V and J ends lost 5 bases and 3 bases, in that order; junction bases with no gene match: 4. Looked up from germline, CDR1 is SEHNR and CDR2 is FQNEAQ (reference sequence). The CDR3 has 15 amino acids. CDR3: CASSHRDRANEKLFF. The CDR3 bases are TGTGCCAGCAGCCACCGGGACAGGGCTAATGAAAAACTGTTTTTT.

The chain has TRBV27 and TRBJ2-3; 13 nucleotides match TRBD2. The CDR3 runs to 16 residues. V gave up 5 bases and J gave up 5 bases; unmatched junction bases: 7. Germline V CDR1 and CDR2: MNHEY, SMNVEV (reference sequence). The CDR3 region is CASSPYRTSGRDTQYF. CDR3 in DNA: TGTGCCAGCAGTCCCTACCGGACTAGCGGGAGAGATACGCAGTATTTT.

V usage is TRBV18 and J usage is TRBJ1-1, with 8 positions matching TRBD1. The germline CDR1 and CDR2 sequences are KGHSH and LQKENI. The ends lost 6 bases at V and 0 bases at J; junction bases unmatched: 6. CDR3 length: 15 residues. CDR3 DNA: TGTGCCAGCTCCCCAAGACAGGGGATGAACACTGAAGCTTTCTTT. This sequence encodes CASSPRQGMNTEAFF.

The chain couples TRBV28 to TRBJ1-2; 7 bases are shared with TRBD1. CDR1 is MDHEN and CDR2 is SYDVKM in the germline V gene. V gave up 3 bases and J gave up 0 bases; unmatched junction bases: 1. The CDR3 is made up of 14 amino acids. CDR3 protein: CASSFGTANYGYTF. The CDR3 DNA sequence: TGTGCCAGCAGTTTCGGGACAGCTAACTATGGCTACACCTTC.

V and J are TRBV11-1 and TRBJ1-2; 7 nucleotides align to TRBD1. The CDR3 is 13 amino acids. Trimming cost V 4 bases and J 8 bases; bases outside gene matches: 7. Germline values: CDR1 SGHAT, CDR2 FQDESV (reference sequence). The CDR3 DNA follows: TGTGCCAGCAGCTCCACAGGGGTGCGAGGCTACACCTTC. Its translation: CASSSTGVRGYTF. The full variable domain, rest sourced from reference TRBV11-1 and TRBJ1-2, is EAEVAQSPRYKITEKSQAVAFWCDPISGHATLYWYRQILGQGPELLVQFQDESVVDDSQLPKDRFSAERLKGVDSTLKIQPAELGDSAMYLCASSSTGVRGYTFGSGTRLTVV.

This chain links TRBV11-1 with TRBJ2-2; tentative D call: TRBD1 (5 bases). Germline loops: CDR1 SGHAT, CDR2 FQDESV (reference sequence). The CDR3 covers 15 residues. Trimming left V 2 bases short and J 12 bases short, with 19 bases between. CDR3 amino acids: CASSLIEGAAGKLFF. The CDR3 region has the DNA TGTGCCAGCAGCTTAATCGAAGGTGCTGCAGGGAAGCTGTTTTTT. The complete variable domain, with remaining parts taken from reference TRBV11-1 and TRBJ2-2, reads EAEVAQSPRYKITEKSQAVAFWCDPISGHATLYWYRQILGQGPELLVQFQDESVVDDSQLPKDRFSAERLKGVDSTLKIQPAELGDSAMYLCASSLIEGAAGKLFFGEGSRLTVL.

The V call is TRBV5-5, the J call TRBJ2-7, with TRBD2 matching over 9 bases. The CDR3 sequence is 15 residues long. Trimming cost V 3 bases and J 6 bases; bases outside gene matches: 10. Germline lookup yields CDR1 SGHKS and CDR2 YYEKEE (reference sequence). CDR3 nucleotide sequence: TGTGCCAGCAGCTATAGCGGGAGTTCGTCGGCCGAGCAGTACTTC. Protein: CASSYSGSSSAEQYF.

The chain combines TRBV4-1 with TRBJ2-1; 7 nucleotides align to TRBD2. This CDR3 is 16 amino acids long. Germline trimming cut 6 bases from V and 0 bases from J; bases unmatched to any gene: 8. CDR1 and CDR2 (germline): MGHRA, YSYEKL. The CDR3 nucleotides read TGCGCCAGCAGACCCTACTTAGCGGGCTCCTACAATGAGCAGTTCTTC. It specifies CASRPYLAGSYNEQFF.